This paragraph reports one T cell receptor (beta chain). What antigen it recognizes has not been identified. Per-nucleotide qualities are absent, and no much larger clonotype sits a single base away. Whole blood was collected in K2EDTA tubes by collaborating institutions according to the institutions' own protocols. Collaborator samples were shipped for TCRbeta analysis as frozen whole blood, isolated PBMCs, or DNA extracted from either sample type. From V the trimming removes 3 bases and from J it removes 7 bases, while the gene matches leave 2 bases of the junction unaccounted for. Measured from the cysteine to the phenylalanine, the CDR3 is 13 residues long. Only the CDR3 region is kept as DNA, spanning 39 bases read in frame from base 1. Looking up the germline V gene yields CDR1 MRHNA and CDR2 SNTAGT. TCRbeta CDR3 regions were amplified from genomic DNA using the immunoSEQ Assay, a bias-controlled multiplex PCR. Regarding the original processing steps: Nucleated cell counts per sample were estimated from amplification of reference gene primers within the assay. To quantify the absolute abundance of each unique TCRbeta CDR3 rearrangement, sequence reads were collapsed and filtered. Productive Simpson clonality was computed per sample as the square root of Simpson's diversity index over productive rearrangements. As stored in TCRdb, this immuneACCESS dataset retains in-frame rearrangements with V and J assigned. A fraction of the clones does not appear; measured against another copy, unresolved V genes explain less than half of the discrepancy, and the remainder lacks a known reason. V, J and clone size are taken as reported in that table, and D and trimming were inferred from the DNA itself. This sample gives some 48,000 clones in total; 82% of them show up just once. The ten biggest clones cover 11% to 15% of the sample.

This sample is part of a study of blood T cell repertoires in COVID-19 (TCRdb year 2020). Broadly, across the study: Samples from collaborators originated in the United States, Italy and Spain and spanned both the acute and convalescent phases of COVID-19. The prospective study material was composed of cDNA or gDNA derived from T cells, B-cell-depleted T cells, or PBMCs. The samples were drawn from two sources: the first 160 participants of the ongoing ImmuneRACE study, and 1,200 or so subjects contributed by 6 global collaborators. Subjects who had been exposed to COVID-19, were actively infected with it, or had recovered from it provided the deeply sampled blood TCRbeta repertoires that made up the dataset. The repertoires were released in a freely available public database meant as a resource for research on the immune response to SARS-CoV-2. Where HLA class I and class II types were available, the types were taken from metadata supplied by the sample provider, not from assay-based typing. A de-identified subject ID, COVID-19 status, age in years and sex were almost always included in the sample metadata.

The investigation overall reported the following: The amount of clinical and demographic metadata varied by source and participant and was provided uncurated.

The material sequenced was peripheral blood. This receptor was taken from a human donor with acute or convalescent COVID-19. The donor label of this sample is uncertain. This chain joins TRBV6-4 to TRBJ1-2, and 10 junctional nucleotides match TRBD1. The DNA reads as follows: TGTGCCAGCAGTGAAGGGACAGGGGTTGGCTACACCTTC. Its translation reads: CASSEGTGVGYTF.